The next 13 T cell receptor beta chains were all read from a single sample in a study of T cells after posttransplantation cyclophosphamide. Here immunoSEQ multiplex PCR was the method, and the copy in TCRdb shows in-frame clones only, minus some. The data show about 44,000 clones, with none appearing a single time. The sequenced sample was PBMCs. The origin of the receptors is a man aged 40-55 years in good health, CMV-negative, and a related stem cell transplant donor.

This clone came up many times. The CDR3 reads CASMRGIGSYNEQFF. Written as DNA, the CDR3 is TGTGCCAGCATGCGCGGAATTGGCTCCTACAATGAGCAGTTCTTC. The V and J genes are TRBV6-5 and TRBJ2-1; D not resolved. V was cut by 7 bases and J by 0 bases, with 13 bases left in between. This CDR3 is 15 amino acids long. Per the germline V gene, CDR1 is MNHEY and CDR2 is SVGAGI.

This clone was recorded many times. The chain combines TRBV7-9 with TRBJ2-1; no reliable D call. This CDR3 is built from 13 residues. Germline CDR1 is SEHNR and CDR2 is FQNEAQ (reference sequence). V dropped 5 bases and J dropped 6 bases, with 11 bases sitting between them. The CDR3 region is CASSQSGGNEQFF. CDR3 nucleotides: TGTGCCAGCAGCCAATCGGGTGGCAATGAGCAGTTCTTC.

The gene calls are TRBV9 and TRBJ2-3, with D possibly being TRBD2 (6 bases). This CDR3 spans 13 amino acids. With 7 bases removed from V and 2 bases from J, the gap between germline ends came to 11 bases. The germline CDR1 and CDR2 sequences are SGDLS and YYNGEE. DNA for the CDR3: TGTGCCAGCGGGGGGTCTGACACAGATACGCAGTATTTT. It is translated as CASGGSDTDTQYF. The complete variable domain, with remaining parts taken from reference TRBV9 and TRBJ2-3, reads DSGVTQTPKHLITATGQRVTLRCSPRSGDLSVYWYQQSLDQGLQFLIQYYNGEERAKGNILERFSAQQFPDLHSELNLSSLELGDSALYFCASGGSDTDTQYFGPGTRLTVL.

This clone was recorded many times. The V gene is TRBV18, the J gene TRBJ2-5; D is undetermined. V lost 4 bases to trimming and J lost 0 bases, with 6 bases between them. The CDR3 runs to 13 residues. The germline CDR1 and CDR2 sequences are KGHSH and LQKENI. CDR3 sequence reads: CASSLAYQETQYF. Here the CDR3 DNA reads TGTGCCAGCTCACTCGCGTACCAAGAGACCCAGTACTTC.

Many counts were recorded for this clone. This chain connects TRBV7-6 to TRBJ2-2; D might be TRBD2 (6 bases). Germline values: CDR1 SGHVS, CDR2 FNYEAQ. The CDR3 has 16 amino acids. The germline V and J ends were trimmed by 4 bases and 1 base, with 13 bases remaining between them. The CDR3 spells CASSSMQAGNTGELFF. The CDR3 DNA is TGTGCCAGCAGCTCCATGCAAGCGGGGAACACCGGGGAGCTGTTTTTT.

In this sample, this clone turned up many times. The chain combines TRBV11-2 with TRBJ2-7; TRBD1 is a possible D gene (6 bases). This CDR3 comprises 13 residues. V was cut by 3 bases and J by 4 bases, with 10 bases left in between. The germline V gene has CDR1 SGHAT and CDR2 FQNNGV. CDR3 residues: CASSFRGGYEQYV. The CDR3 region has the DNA TGTGCCAGCAGCTTTAGAGGGGGTTACGAGCAGTACGTC.

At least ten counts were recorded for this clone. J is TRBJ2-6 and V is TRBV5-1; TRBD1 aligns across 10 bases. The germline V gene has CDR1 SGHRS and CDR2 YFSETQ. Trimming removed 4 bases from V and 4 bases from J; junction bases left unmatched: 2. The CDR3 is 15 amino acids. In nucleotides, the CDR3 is TGCGCCAGCAGCGGGACAGGGGTAGGGGCCAACGTCCTGACTTTC. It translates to CASSGTGVGANVLTF. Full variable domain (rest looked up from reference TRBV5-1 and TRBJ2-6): KAGVTQTPRYLIKTRGQQVTLSCSPISGHRSVSWYQQTPGQGLQFLFEYFSETQRNKGNFPGRFSGRQFSNSRSEMNVSTLELGDSALYLCASSGTGVGANVLTFGAGSRLTVL.

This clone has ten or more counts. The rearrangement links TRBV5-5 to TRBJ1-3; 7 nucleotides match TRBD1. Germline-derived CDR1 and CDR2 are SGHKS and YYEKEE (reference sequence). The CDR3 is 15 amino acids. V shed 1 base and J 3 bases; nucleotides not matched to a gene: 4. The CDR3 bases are TGTGCCAGCAGCTTGATGACAGGGATTGGAAACACCATATATTTT. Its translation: CASSLMTGIGNTIYF. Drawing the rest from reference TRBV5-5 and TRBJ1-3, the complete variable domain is DAGVTQSPTHLIKTRGQQVTLRCSPISGHKSVSWYQQVLGQGPQFIFQYYEKEERGRGNFPDRFSARQFPNYSSELNVNALLLGDSALYLCASSLMTGIGNTIYFGEGSWLTVV.

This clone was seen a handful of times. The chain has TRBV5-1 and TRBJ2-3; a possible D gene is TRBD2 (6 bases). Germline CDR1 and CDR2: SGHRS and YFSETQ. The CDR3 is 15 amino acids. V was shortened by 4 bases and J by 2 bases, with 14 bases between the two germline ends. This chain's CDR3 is CASSISSGNTDTQYF. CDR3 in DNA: TGCGCCAGCAGCATAAGTAGCGGAAACACAGATACGCAGTATTTT.

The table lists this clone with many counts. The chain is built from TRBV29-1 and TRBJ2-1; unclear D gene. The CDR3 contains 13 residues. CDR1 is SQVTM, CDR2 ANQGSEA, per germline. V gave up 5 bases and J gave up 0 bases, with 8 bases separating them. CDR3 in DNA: TGCAGCGTTAGAGACAACTCCTACAATGAGCAGTTCTTC. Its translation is CSVRDNSYNEQFF.

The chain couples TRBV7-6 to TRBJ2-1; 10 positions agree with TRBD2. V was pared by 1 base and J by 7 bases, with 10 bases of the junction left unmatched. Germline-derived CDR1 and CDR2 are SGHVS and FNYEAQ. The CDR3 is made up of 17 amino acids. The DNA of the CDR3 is TGTGCCAGCAGCTTAGGCTCTAGCGGGAGCCGGGGGAATGAGCAGTTCTTC. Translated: CASSLGSSGSRGNEQFF.

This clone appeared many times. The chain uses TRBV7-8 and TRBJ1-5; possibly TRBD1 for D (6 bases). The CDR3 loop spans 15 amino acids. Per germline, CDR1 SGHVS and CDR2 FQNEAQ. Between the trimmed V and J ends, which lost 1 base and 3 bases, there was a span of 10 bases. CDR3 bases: TGTGCCAGCAGCTTAGGGACAGCTATCAATCAGCCCCAGCATTTT. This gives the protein CASSLGTAINQPQHF.

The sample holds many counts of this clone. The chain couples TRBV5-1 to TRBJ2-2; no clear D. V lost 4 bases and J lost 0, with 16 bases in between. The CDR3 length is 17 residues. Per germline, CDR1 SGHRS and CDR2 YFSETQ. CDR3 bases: TGCGCCAGCAGCATCCGACGTGGAACAGCGAACACCGGGGAGCTGTTTTTT. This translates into CASSIRRGTANTGELFF.